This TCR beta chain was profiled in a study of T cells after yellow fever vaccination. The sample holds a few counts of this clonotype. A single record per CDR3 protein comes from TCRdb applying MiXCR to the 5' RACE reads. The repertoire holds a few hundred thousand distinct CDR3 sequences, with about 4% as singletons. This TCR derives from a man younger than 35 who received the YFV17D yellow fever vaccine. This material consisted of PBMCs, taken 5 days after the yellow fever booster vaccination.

The CDR3 DNA is TGCGCCAGCAGCCGGGTGGGACAGTTATACTATGGCTACACCTTC. Its protein is CASSRVGQLYYGYTF. This chain joins TRBV4-1 and TRBJ1-2; 7 bases align to TRBD1. Germline assignment: CDR1 MGHRA and CDR2 YSYEKL. V shed 4 bases, J shed 3 bases, and the junction held 8 bases outside the gene matches. The CDR3 is 15 residues long.